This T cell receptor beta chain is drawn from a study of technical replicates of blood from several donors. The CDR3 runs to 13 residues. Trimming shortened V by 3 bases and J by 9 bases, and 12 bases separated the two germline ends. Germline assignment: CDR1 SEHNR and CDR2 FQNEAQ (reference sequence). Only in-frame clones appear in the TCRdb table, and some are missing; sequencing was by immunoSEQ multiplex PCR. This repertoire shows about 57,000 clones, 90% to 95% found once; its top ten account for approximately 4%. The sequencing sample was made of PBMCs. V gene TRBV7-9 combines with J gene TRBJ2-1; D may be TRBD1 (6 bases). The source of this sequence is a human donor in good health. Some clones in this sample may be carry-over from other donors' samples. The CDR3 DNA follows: TGTGCCAGCAGCTTGGACTTAGGGGGTGAGCAGTTCTTC. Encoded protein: CASSLDLGGEQFF.